The clone carrying this T cell receptor (beta chain) was seen many times. TCRdb used MiXCR to reprocess the reads, holding one entry per CDR3 protein. This sample yields just under 30,000 distinct CDR3 sequences, of which about 20% are seen a single time; roughly 3.6% belongs to the top ten. The sample is drawn from a study of patients with pleural tuberculosis. Unmatched junction bases numbered 6, after V lost 4 bases and J lost 3 bases. Germline V gene data show CDR1 as SGHRS and CDR2 as YFSETQ. The CDR3 length is 14 residues. This sequence joins TRBV5-1 and TRBJ2-5, with 7 bases fitting TRBD1. The material sequenced was peripheral blood. The sequence was obtained from a human donor with pleural tuberculosis. The CDR3 DNA reads TGCGCCAGCAGCCCGCGCGACAGGGAAGAGACCCAGTACTTC. Amino acid sequence: CASSPRDREETQYF.